Given below is one TCR beta chain in context. The count of this clone is one. Which antigen it targets is not known. There are no base qualities to consult, and no much larger clone falls within one base. Synthetic TCR analog templates were spiked into each PCR so that absolute template abundance could be estimated from read counts. Using the immunoSEQ assay, TCRbeta CDR3 regions were amplified from genomic DNA with bias-controlled V and J gene primers. Rearranged TCRbeta segments were sequenced at approximately 20X coverage. The paper's data handling went like this. Sequencing errors were corrected by clustering, and CDR3s were annotated against IMGT so that V, D and J genes could be assigned. Out-of-frame and stop-codon sequences were excluded, and only productive TCRbeta rearrangements were used in downstream analyses. Clonality was computed as one minus Shannon entropy normalized by the log of the number of unique productive sequences. Clones differing between time points or between blood and tumor were identified by Fisher's exact test with Benjamini-Hochberg correction at adjusted p below 0.01. TCRdb took this table from immuneACCESS and kept in-frame rearrangements with V and J called. Such tables lack part of the clones; where checked against another copy, unresolved V genes explain under half of the gap, and the rest is unexplained. V, J and clone size are those of that table, while D and trimming were read from the DNA. Across this sample there are some 84,000 clones, with 82% seen only once. The ten largest clones take up around 9.5% of the sample.

This specimen comes from a study of PD-L1 blockade in urothelial cancer (dated by TCRdb to between 2016 and 2019). Study-wide context: Every patient began therapy in 2014 and was given atezolizumab 1,200 mg intravenously every 3 weeks. About 10 patients achieved durable clinical benefit and about 22 did not. About 90% of the roughly 30 patients were identified as males with urothelial cancer of bladder origin, and a prior smoking history was reported by 18 of 29 patients. Patients had an ECOG performance status of 0 or 1 and had received between 0 and 3 prior chemotherapy regimens. Pretreatment tumor samples, along with matched peripheral blood collected serially before and after atezolizumab treatment, underwent TCR sequencing. An exploratory multi-omic analysis was conducted of the somatic, immune and clinical correlates of response to PD-L1 blockade with atezolizumab in urothelial cancer. Some 29 patients had pretreatment blood TCR-seq, 24 had at least one posttreatment blood collection, and 24 had tumor TCR-seq. Durable clinical benefit meant progression-free survival longer than 6 months, and TCR features were also tested against progression-free and overall survival. A median of about 140,000 T cells and 80,000 to 100,000 unique TCRs was obtained from blood samples, and a median clonality of approximately 0.08 was observed. In the same patients, pretreatment tumors underwent whole exome sequencing and RNA sequencing in addition to TCR sequencing. Blood samples were analyzed at 3 weeks after treatment start (second dose) and at 6 weeks after treatment start.

From the cysteine through the phenylalanine, the CDR3 covers 15 amino acids. This entry keeps only the CDR3 DNA: 45 bases, framed from base 1. CDR1 and CDR2 (MNHEY, SMNVEV) derive from the germline V gene (reference sequence). At the junction V is shortened by 3 bases and J by 2 bases, with 12 bases in between. The cohort comprised roughly 30 patients with locally advanced or metastatic urothelial carcinoma treated at Memorial Sloan Kettering on a trial protocol. Peripheral blood mononuclear cells were collected from each patient pretreatment and during treatment, giving between 1 and 8 total time points per patient. The Qiagen DNeasy Blood extraction kit was used to purify genomic DNA from total PBMCs and tumor samples. PBMCs were collected pretreatment and during treatment and were isolated and stored as previously described. Broad study findings and their caveats: Improved progression-free and overall survival was associated with having pretreatment peripheral blood TCR clonality below the median. Among patients with durable benefit, tumor-associated TCR clones showed greater expansion in peripheral blood 3 weeks after treatment started (n ≈ 24, p = 0.022). Because of the small sample size (n ≈ 29) and the many exploratory analyses performed, the results are intended to be regarded as hypothesis-generating.

The chain links TRBV27 with TRBJ2-3; the D gene lacks a confident call. Sequenced material: PBMCs, taken around atezolizumab (anti-PD-L1) treatment. This receptor was taken from a man aged 70-80 years with urothelial cancer. In nucleotide form, the sequence is TGTGCCAGCAGTTTGAATGAGGCGGACACAGATACGCAGTATTTT. Its amino acids are CASSLNEADTDTQYF.